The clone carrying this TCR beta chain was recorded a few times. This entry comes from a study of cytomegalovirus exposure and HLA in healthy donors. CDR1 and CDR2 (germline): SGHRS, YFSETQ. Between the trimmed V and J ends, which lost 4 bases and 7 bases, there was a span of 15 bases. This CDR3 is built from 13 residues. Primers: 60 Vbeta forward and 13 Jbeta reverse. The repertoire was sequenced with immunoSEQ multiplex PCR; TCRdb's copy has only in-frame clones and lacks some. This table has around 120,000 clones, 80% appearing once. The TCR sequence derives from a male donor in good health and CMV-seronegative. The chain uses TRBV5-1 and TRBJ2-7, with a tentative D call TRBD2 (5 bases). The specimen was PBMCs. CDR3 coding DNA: TGCGCCAGCAGCCATGGGAGTGGTGAGGAGCAGTACTTC. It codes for CASSHGSGEEQYF.